A selection of T cell receptor beta chains follows, all from one sample in a study of blood T cell repertoires in COVID-19. Here immunoSEQ multiplex PCR was the method, and the copy in TCRdb shows in-frame clones only, minus some. The table has about 120,000 clones, around four fifths seen once. The sequenced material came from peripheral blood. The receptors were sampled from a man aged 60 to 69 with active or convalescent COVID-19. CDR3s include the opening cysteine and the closing phenylalanine or tryptophan. Fields, in order: CDR3 DNA, CDR3 protein, D gene, J gene, clone size, V gene. A D gene is named only where the DNA matches it firmly. A row's size may be missing; if present it is once, few, many or a size class.

TGTGCCAGTAGTATTGGCAGGGGAAGCAGCAATCAGCCCCAGCATTTT | CASSIGRGSSNQPQHF | - | TRBJ1-5 | - | TRBV19
TGTGCCAGCACCGGGACAGGGGGCGCAACCCCAGATACGCAGTATTTT | CASTGTGGATPDTQYF | TRBD1 | TRBJ2-3 | - | TRBV2
TGTGCCAGCCGGGGTCTCGGGGTTTTCACTGAAGCTTTCTTT | CASRGLGVFTEAFF | - | TRBJ1-1 | - | TRBV27
TGTGCCAGCAGCCTCTACTCCTATAATTCACCCCTCCACTTT | CASSLYSYNSPLHF | - | TRBJ1-6 | - | TRBV27
TGTGCCAGCAGCTCAGGATACTCCTACGAGCAGTACTTC | CASSSGYSYEQYF | - | TRBJ2-7 | - | TRBV12-1
TGTGCCAGCAGCTTAGGTGGACAGGGGGCGAACATTCAGTACTTC | CASSLGGQGANIQYF | TRBD1 | TRBJ2-4 | - | TRBV7-2
TGTGCCTGGAGTGTACGAGGGGGCGGCTACACCTTC | CAWSVRGGGYTF | TRBD1 | TRBJ1-2 | - | TRBV30
TGTGCCAGCAGTAGGGCTAGCGGGGGGGGGCATGGGACCCAGTACTTC | CASSRASGGGHGTQYF | TRBD2 | TRBJ2-5 | - | TRBV27
TGTGCCAGCAGCCAAGAGTGTCGGGGAGACAGCAATCAGCCCCAGCATTTT | CASSQECRGDSNQPQHF | - | TRBJ1-5 | few | TRBV3-1/TRBV3-2
TGTGCCAGCATCTCGGGATATGGAGGCAATGAGCAGTTCTTC | CASISGYGGNEQFF | - | TRBJ2-1 | - | TRBV2
TGTGCCAGCAGCTTAACCCGGGTCGGCAATTCACCCCTCCACTTT | CASSLTRVGNSPLHF | - | TRBJ1-6 | - | TRBV7-3
TGCGCCAGCAGTAAAGGGACTAACACCGGGGAGCTGTTTTTT | CASSKGTNTGELFF | - | TRBJ2-2 | - | TRBV5-1
TGCGCCAGCAGCCAGGGGGGACAGGGCGGCAATGAAAAACTGTTTTTT | CASSQGGQGGNEKLFF | TRBD1 | TRBJ1-4 | - | TRBV4-3
TGTGCCAGCAGCTTGAGGGGGGGTGGCAATCAGCCCCAGCATTTT | CASSLRGGGNQPQHF | - | TRBJ1-5 | - | TRBV7-2
TGTGCCAGCAGCTTAGAGTTCGTGCTGAGGGAGGATGGCTACACCTTC | CASSLEFVLREDGYTF | - | TRBJ1-2 | - | TRBV7-2
TGTGCCAGCAGCCAAGATTACCGGGCGGGAGGAAATGAGCAGTTCTTC | CASSQDYRAGGNEQFF | TRBD2 | TRBJ2-1 | - | TRBV4-2
TGTGCCAGCAGCAGACTGGTCGACTCCTACGAGCAGTACTTC | CASSRLVDSYEQYF | - | TRBJ2-7 | - | TRBV9
TGCGCCAGCAGCTTCCCTTCAACAGGGGCGAGGACCGGGGAGCTGTTTTTT | CASSFPSTGARTGELFF | TRBD1 | TRBJ2-2 | few | TRBV5-1
TGTGCCAGCAGCGTCGGGGGGCCGAACACCGGGGAGCTGTTTTTT | CASSVGGPNTGELFF | - | TRBJ2-2 | - | TRBV7-9
TGTGCCAGCAGCGTAGAACCGACAGGGCCCGGGGAGCTGTTTTTT | CASSVEPTGPGELFF | TRBD1 | TRBJ2-2 | - | TRBV9
TGTGCCAGCAGTCCCGCGGGCAATCAGCCCCAGCATTTT | CASSPAGNQPQHF | - | TRBJ1-5 | - | TRBV6-2/TRBV6-3
TGTGCCAGCCGAGAGGGGGTTCGAACTGAAGCTTTCTTT | CASREGVRTEAFF | - | TRBJ1-1 | - | TRBV18
TGTGCCAGCTCAAGGACACGACTCAATCAGCCCCAGCATTTT | CASSRTRLNQPQHF | - | TRBJ1-5 | - | TRBV18
TGCGCCAGCACCCGAAGGGCCATGGGGAGGGAGAGTCGTACAGATACGCAGTATTTT | CASTRRAMGRESRTDTQYF | TRBD2 | TRBJ2-3 | - | TRBV5-1
TGTGCCAGCAGCGCCAATACGGGACAGGGAGAGAGGCAGTACTTC | CASSANTGQGERQYF | TRBD1 | TRBJ2-7 | - | TRBV9
TGTGCCTGGAGTGGGGACTACTACGAGCAGTACTTC | CAWSGDYYEQYF | TRBD2 | TRBJ2-7 | - | TRBV30
TGTGCCAGCAGTTTAAGGAGGTCCTCTGGGGCCAACGTCCTGACTTTC | CASSLRRSSGANVLTF | - | TRBJ2-6 | many | TRBV28
TGCAGCGCCCGCATCCCCGACAGGGCGAATGGCTACACCTTC | CSARIPDRANGYTF | TRBD1 | TRBJ1-2 | - | TRBV29-1
TGTGCCAGCAGCCAAGGGGGGGTGGGTGTGGAGCAGTACTTC | CASSQGGVGVEQYF | - | TRBJ2-7 | - | TRBV4-2
TGTGCCATCGGGACAGGGGCTAACTATGGCTACACCTTC | CAIGTGANYGYTF | TRBD1 | TRBJ1-2 | - | TRBV10-3
TGTGCCAGCAGTTCCCGGACTGTAACTAACTATGGCTACACCTTC | CASSSRTVTNYGYTF | - | TRBJ1-2 | - | TRBV6-9
TGTGCCAGCAGTTTACAGGCGTTAGGGGCGAACACCGGGGAGCTGTTTTTT | CASSLQALGANTGELFF | - | TRBJ2-2 | - | TRBV27
TGTGCCAGCACCAGGGACAGGGGGAATGGCTACACCTTC | CASTRDRGNGYTF | TRBD1 | TRBJ1-2 | - | TRBV7-9
TGTGCCAGCTCACCACCGGGCGGGGCCGGAAGTCAGCCCCAGCATTTT | CASSPPGGAGSQPQHF | - | TRBJ1-5 | once | TRBV18
TGTGCCAGCAGCCAACCCCAATCGACAGGAAACACTGAAGCTTTCTTT | CASSQPQSTGNTEAFF | - | TRBJ1-1 | - | TRBV4-2